Below are 17 T cell receptor beta chains sequenced from a single sample in a study of graft-versus-host responses after intestinal transplantation (dated by TCRdb to the early 2020s). Receptor libraries were prepared by the immunoSEQ multiplex PCR assay. The table was pulled from immuneACCESS by TCRdb, which kept in-frame rearrangements only. Such tables lose some clones; where checked, under half of the loss comes from unresolved V genes, and the rest has no known cause. The sample records roughly 120,000 clones, 90% of which are singletons. Jointly, the top ten make up 0.18% of the sample. What this sample's time point label stands for: cells obtained before transplantation from donor or recipient. For these receptors, no antigen is known. The sequences come from unstimulated CD4+ T cells sorted from spleen or lymph node cells, collected before intestinal transplant. Receptors were obtained from a human donor who received an intestinal transplant.

The chain couples TRBV2 to TRBJ1-6, with unresolved D. Germline V CDR1 and CDR2: SNHLY, FYNNEI. The CDR3 is 13 residues long. Trimming took 7 bases from V and 5 from J, leaving 9 bases between them. This CDR3 reads CASKGTNNSPLHF. CDR3 in DNA: TGTGCCAGCAAAGGAACTAATAATTCACCCCTCCACTTT.

This clone is categorized as medium-sized. The rearrangement joins TRBV29-1 to TRBJ2-6, with 9 bases that match TRBD1. The trim removed 6 bases at V and 9 bases at J, leaving 3 bases unmatched. There are 12 residues in the CDR3. Germline CDR1 reads SQVTM; CDR2 reads ANQGSEA. The CDR3 sequence is CSVGQGNNVLTF. CDR3 DNA: TGCAGCGTGGGACAGGGAAACAACGTCCTGACTTTC.

V and J are TRBV11-2 and TRBJ2-2, with 9 bases aligning to TRBD2. This CDR3 has 16 amino acids. Germline assignment: CDR1 SGHAT and CDR2 FQNNGV. The V gene end was trimmed by 3 bases and the J gene end by 1 base; junction bases not matched to a gene: 3. This CDR3 is CASSFGLARNTGELFF. CDR3 nucleotide sequence: TGTGCCAGCAGCTTCGGACTAGCGCGGAACACCGGGGAGCTGTTTTTT.

The chain carries TRBV21-1 and TRBJ2-4; TRBD1 is taken as the D call from the table, unchecked against the DNA. TRBV21-1 is noted as a pseudogene. This CDR3 region has 22 residues. CDR3 residues: CASSKTPPRQGACPLAKNIQYF. Here the CDR3 DNA reads TGTGCCAGCAGCAAAACCCCGCCCCGACAGGGGGCCTGTCCGTTAGCCAAAAACATTCAGTACTTC.

CDR3 amino acids: CASSQGQGSAYEQYF. Written as DNA, the CDR3 is TGCGCCAGCAGCCAAGGACAGGGGAGCGCCTACGAGCAGTACTTC. This rearrangement joins TRBV4-1 to TRBJ2-7; 8 bases are shared with TRBD1. The V and J ends lost 1 base and 2 bases, in that order; junction bases with no gene match: 4. Germline V gene lookup returns CDR1 MGHRA and CDR2 YSYEKL. The CDR3 totals 15 residues.

The CDR3 DNA is TGTGCCAGTAGTATAGGAACAGGGGTTTACGAGCAGTACTTC. Protein sequence: CASSIGTGVYEQYF. This chain links TRBV19 with TRBJ2-7; 7 nucleotides match TRBD1. The V and J ends lost 1 base and 4 bases, in that order; junction bases with no gene match: 4. In germline, CDR1 is LNHDA, CDR2 SQIVND (reference sequence). This CDR3 region has 14 residues.

This chain connects TRBV9 to TRBJ2-1; 7 bases are a match to TRBD1. The CDR3 runs to 15 residues. The trim removed 3 bases at V and 3 bases at J, leaving 6 bases unmatched. CDR1 is SGDLS and CDR2 is YYNGEE in the germline V gene. The CDR3 DNA reads TGTGCCAGCAGCGCCACAGGGGTGGTCTACAATGAGCAGTTCTTC. This sequence encodes CASSATGVVYNEQFF.

The rearrangement uses TRBV6-1 and TRBJ1-1; 9 bases agree with TRBD1. The germline CDR1 and CDR2 sequences are MNHNS and SASEGT. With 4 bases clipped from V and 8 bases from J, the junction kept 11 bases outside the gene matches. There are 15 residues in the CDR3. The CDR3 sequence is CASSAETRDRAEAFF. The DNA for the CDR3 is TGTGCCAGCAGTGCCGAAACCCGGGACAGGGCCGAAGCTTTCTTT.

The J gene is TRBJ1-5, the V gene TRBV7-9; D uncertain. This CDR3 comprises 14 residues. Germline V gene data show CDR1 as SEHNR and CDR2 as FQNEAQ (reference sequence). Trimming took off 2 bases at V and 1 base at J, with 6 bases between the two ends. The CDR3 region has the DNA TGTGCCAGCAGCTTAACTTCCAGCAATCAGCCCCAGCATTTT. It codes for CASSLTSSNQPQHF.

The chain links TRBV28 to TRBJ2-5; D is possibly TRBD1 (6 bases). There are 14 residues in the CDR3. CDR1 MDHEN and CDR2 SYDVKM come from the germline V gene. The V gene lost 0 bases and the J gene lost 5 bases, with 10 bases spanning the gap. In DNA, the CDR3 is TGTGCCAGCAGTTTATGGGGGGCGCGTGAGACCCAGTACTTC. This sequence encodes CASSLWGARETQYF.

The J gene is TRBJ2-2, the V gene TRBV5-1; perhaps TRBD2 as D (7 bases). The CDR3 covers 15 residues. The V gene lost 7 bases and the J gene lost 7 bases, with 20 bases spanning the gap. In germline, CDR1 is SGHRS, CDR2 YFSETQ. The CDR3 DNA reads TGCGCCAGCTCCTTAGGCCGGGGGGCAGGCGGGGAGCTGTTTTTT. Amino acids: CASSLGRGAGGELFF.

The table lists this clone with a count of one. The chain recombines TRBV28 with TRBJ2-1, with 7 positions matching TRBD2. J was trimmed by 1 base and V by 3 bases; bases with no gene match: 6. The CDR3 is made up of 16 amino acids. CDR1 and CDR2 (germline): MDHEN, SYDVKM. The CDR3: CASSLEGGPSYNEQFF. For the CDR3, the DNA is TGTGCCAGCAGTTTGGAGGGAGGGCCGTCCTACAATGAGCAGTTCTTC.

The V call is TRBV7-2, the J call TRBJ2-2; weak D call: TRBD1 (6 bases). Germline V gives CDR1 SGHTA, CDR2 FQGNSA. The CDR3 is made up of 15 amino acids. V was clipped by 6 bases and J by 7 bases, with 18 bases between them. CDR3 nucleotides: TGTGCCAGCAGTTCCATGGGGGCGCATGGCGGGGAGCTGTTTTTT. It specifies CASSSMGAHGGELFF.

The J gene is TRBJ1-5, the V gene TRBV19; the D is unclear. This CDR3 has 12 residues. Germline V gives CDR1 LNHDA, CDR2 SQIVND (reference sequence). V dropped 7 bases and J dropped 7 bases, with 11 bases sitting between them. CDR3 residues: CASTRGGQPQHF. The DNA for the CDR3 is TGTGCCAGTACCCGGGGAGGGCAGCCCCAGCATTTT.

The V call is TRBV18, the J call TRBJ1-1, with 9 bases matching TRBD1. The V gene end was trimmed by 3 bases and the J gene end by 4 bases; junction bases not matched to a gene: 12. The CDR3 has 17 amino acids. Germline values: CDR1 KGHSH, CDR2 LQKENI. CDR3 in DNA: TGTGCCAGCTCACCCCTACAGGGGGCTATGGGTGGCACTGAAGCTTTCTTT. As protein: CASSPLQGAMGGTEAFF. The full variable domain, rest sourced from reference TRBV18 and TRBJ1-1, is NAGVMQNPRHLVRRRGQEARLRCSPMKGHSHVYWYRQLPEEGLKFMVYLQKENIIDESGMPKERFSAEFPKEGPSILRIQQVVRGDSAAYFCASSPLQGAMGGTEAFFGQGTRLTVV.

This chain joins TRBV9 and TRBJ2-1; 7 bases line up with TRBD2. V shed 0 bases and J 0 bases; nucleotides not matched to a gene: 6. CDR3 length: 17 amino acids. Germline lookup yields CDR1 SGDLS and CDR2 YYNGEE. The CDR3 nucleotides are TGTGCCAGCAGCGTAGATGAGGGAGGGCCCTCCTACAATGAGCAGTTCTTC. It specifies CASSVDEGGPSYNEQFF.

This chain links TRBV5-5 with TRBJ1-4, with D perhaps matching TRBD1 (5 bases). This CDR3 comprises 14 residues. CDR1 and CDR2 from the germline V gene are SGHKS and YYEKEE (reference sequence). Trimming took off 1 base at V and 6 bases at J, with 10 bases between the two ends. CDR3 protein: CASSLRGNDEKLFF. The CDR3 nucleotides read TGTGCCAGCAGCTTGCGGGGGAATGATGAAAAACTGTTTTTT.